The clone carrying this T cell receptor beta chain has a single count. Its target is not known. The assay was immunoSEQ multiplex PCR, and TCRdb's table has in-frame clones only and misses some. The sample includes about 39,000 clones, 75% to 85% seen only once; the top ten take about 32%. This entry belongs to a study of T cells in localized non-small cell lung cancer. CDR1 is SGDLS, CDR2 YYNGEE, per germline. Between the trimmed V and J ends, which lost 0 bases and 4 bases, there was a span of 20 bases. The CDR3 runs to 18 residues. Overall study results and limits: Appearing in adjacent lung were a median roughly 60 of the top 100 tumor clones. The study sequenced only one region of the tumor. As a result, intratumor heterogeneity could not be excluded and remains possible. Longer overall survival was linked to higher blood T cell density. Compared with tumor, uninvolved adjacent lung displayed greater T cell clonality, ranking highest overall.

This chain joins TRBV9 and TRBJ2-4, with a tentative D call TRBD1 (6 bases). This sequence originates from a woman aged 35 to 69 with stage II squamous cell lung carcinoma. The source material was PBMCs, sampled before any cancer treatment. As DNA, the CDR3 is TGTGCCAGCAGCGTAGGTACAGGGCAGATGCGAGAGAAAAACATTCAGTACTTC. Amino acids: CASSVGTGQMREKNIQYF.